The subject of this entry is one T cell receptor beta chain. The CDR3 is 14 amino acids. The V gene's germline CDR1 is LNHNV and CDR2 YYDKDF (reference sequence). V shed 4 bases and J 8 bases; nucleotides not matched to a gene: 7. Generated by immunoSEQ multiplex PCR, the TCRdb table keeps only in-frame clones and is missing some. The sample consists of about 220,000 clones, around 84% of them appearing once. This record comes from a study of blood T cell repertoires in COVID-19. This chain joins TRBV15 and TRBJ2-1; 8 bases are a match to TRBD2. What was sequenced was peripheral blood. The sequence was obtained from a man aged 50 to 59 who had recovered from COVID-19. The CDR3 sequence: CATSKGLAFDEQFF. CDR3 DNA: TGTGCCACCAGCAAAGGACTAGCTTTCGATGAGCAGTTCTTC.